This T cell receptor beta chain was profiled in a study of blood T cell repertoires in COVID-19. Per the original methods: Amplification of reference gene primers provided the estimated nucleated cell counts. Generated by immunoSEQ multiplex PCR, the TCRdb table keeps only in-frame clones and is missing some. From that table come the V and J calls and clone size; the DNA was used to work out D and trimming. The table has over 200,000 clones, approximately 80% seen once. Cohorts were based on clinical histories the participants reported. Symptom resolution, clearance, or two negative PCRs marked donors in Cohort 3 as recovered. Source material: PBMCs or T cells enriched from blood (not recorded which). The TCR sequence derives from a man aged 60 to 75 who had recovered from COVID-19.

The CDR3 nucleotides are TGTGCCAGCAGCTCTACCCACGGGAGCTCCTACGAGCAGTACTTC. Translating gives CASSSTHGSSYEQYF. This chain links TRBV11-2 with TRBJ2-7, with D possibly being TRBD2 (6 bases). The CDR3 covers 15 residues. Trimming removed 4 bases at V and 0 bases at J, with 13 bases between. Germline CDR1 reads SGHAT; CDR2 reads FQNNGV.